This T cell receptor beta chain came from a study of T cells in severe cutaneous drug reactions. General study findings and limits: All seven CBZ-SJS/TEN blister samples shared a public TCRbeta CDR3 at mean roughly 13%.

Bulk and single-cell libraries used iRepertoire multiplex PCR with TCR subtype-specific primers. TCRdb reanalyzed the multiplex PCR reads and collapses them to one entry per CDR3 protein, without DNA. Its listing shows tens of thousands of distinct CDR3 sequences. The germline CDR1 and CDR2 sequences are SGHDN and FVKESK. The CDR3 spans 16 residues. Regarding this clonotype: No antigen is known for it.

Carbamazepine had induced Stevens-Johnson syndrome or toxic epidermal necrolysis in the sequenced donors. The clonotype originates from a human donor with toxic epidermal necrolysis, a severe cutaneous drug reaction. The specimen sequenced was PBMCs. This chain connects TRBV14 to TRBJ1-3. The CDR3 reads CASSATKLLTGNTIYF.